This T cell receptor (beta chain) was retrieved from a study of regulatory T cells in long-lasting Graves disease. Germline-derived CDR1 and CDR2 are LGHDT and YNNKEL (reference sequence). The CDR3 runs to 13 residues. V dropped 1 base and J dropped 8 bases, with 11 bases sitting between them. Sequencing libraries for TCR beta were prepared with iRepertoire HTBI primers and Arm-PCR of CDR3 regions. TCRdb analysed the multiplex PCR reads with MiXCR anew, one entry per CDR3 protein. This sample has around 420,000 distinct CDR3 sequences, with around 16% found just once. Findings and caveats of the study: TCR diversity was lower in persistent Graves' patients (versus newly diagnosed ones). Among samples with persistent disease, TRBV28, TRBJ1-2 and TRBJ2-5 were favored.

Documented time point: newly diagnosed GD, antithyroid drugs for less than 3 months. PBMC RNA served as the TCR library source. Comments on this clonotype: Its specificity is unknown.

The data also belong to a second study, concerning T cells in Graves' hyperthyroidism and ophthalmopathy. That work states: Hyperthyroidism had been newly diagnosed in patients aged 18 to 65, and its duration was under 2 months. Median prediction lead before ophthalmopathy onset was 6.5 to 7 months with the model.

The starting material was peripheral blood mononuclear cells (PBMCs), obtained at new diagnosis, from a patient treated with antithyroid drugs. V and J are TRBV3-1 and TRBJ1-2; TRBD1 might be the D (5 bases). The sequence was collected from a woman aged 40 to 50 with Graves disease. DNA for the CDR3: TGTGCCAGCAGCCAAGCGGACATTGGCGGCTACACCTTC. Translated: CASSQADIGGYTF. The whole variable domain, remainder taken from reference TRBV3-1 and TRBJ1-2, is DTAVSQTPKYLVTQMGNDKSIKCEQNLGHDTMYWYKQDSKKFLKIMFSYNNKELIINETVPNRFSPKSPDKAHLNLHINSLELGDSAVYFCASSQADIGGYTFGSGTRLTVV.